This T cell receptor (beta chain) was sequenced during a study of cytomegalovirus exposure and HLA in healthy donors (dated by TCRdb to the late 2010s). Looking at the study overall: An earlier analysis of a few hundred of the donors reported around 280 Gb of sequence data and around 120 million unique TCR beta sequences obtained from some 200 million T cells. Donor age, sex, ethnicity and CMV serostatus were compiled together with the repertoire data. About five DR-DQ haplotypes were handled as single units for association and clustering, since linkage in the cohort was strong. The study was designed to test whether signatures of past pathogen exposure could be identified by cataloging public T cell receptors. High-throughput TCR immunosequencing, statistical association of individual TCRs with disease status, and machine learning were combined to predict cytomegalovirus infection status. Genome-wide SNP genotypes for about 65% of the roughly 700 donors were used in a later genetic analysis, which treated that subset as a discovery cohort. In the later analysis, no new phenotypic data were used to find candidate immune exposures; instead, reliance was placed on TCR beta sequences and their occurrence across donors. Every repertoire in the discovery cohort had been generated on one and the same sequencing platform. Typing coverage varied by locus: roughly 629-640 donors for A, B, C, DRB1 and DQB1; roughly 560 for DQA1; more than 600 for DPA1; roughly 470 for DPB1. Class I and class II HLA loci were covered by the typing at four-digit resolution. Roughly 320 gigabases of sequencing data and around 90 million unique TCR sequences made up an early release that covered several hundred HLA-typed donors. An earlier analysis of 587 of the donors used high-throughput TCR beta sequencing to judge whether each TCR beta V gene segment behaved as functional or pseudogenic. Across 300 to 400 genotyped donors of the cohort, an average of roughly 250,000 unique TCR beta nucleotide sequences per donor were sequenced, and roughly 20% of those sequences were non-productive. A later analysis re-analyzed previously published TCR beta repertoires from 666 donors and added high-resolution HLA genotyping to study TCR occurrence patterns. The study profiled the T cell repertoires of 666 subjects by immunosequencing and related them to cytomegalovirus serostatus. In addition to the first cohort of hundreds of subjects, a separate validation cohort of about 120 different subjects was used. Of the roughly 390 genotyped donors, around 81% fell in the genetic ancestry cluster associated with self-reported Caucasian donors. Overall study outcomes, separate from this receptor: A later genetic analysis reported fewer N-insertions in productive TCRs among donors in an Asian-associated ancestry cluster than the roughly 620-donor mean. A later analysis found that TCR association rates varied across HLA loci, with DRB1 alleles showing the most associated TCRs and HLA-C alleles the fewest. Because the 87-base-pair reads could not distinguish some IMGT-functional V segments, including TRBV6-2 and TRBV6-3, those segments were excluded. In an earlier analysis of roughly 500 of the donors, most TCR beta V segments appeared in productive rearrangements about 90% or about 30% of the time, broadly matching IMGT annotations. A cluster of highly shared sequence variants was judged likely to represent a technical artifact of the sequencing pipeline. A total of roughly 160 TCR beta chains were listed by the study as associated with cytomegalovirus. According to a later analysis, most CMV-associated TCR beta chains appeared to be HLA-restricted, and the HLA associations seemed to be driven largely by CMV exposure. The authors suggested that the approach could potentially be generalized to other disease states and immunological phenotypes. V-gene and J-gene trimming of TCR beta chains was associated with a missense DCLRE1C variant in a later genetic analysis, and the association was replicated in an independent cohort. A further reported finding was that TCR beta sequences accurately predicted the HLA-A and HLA-B alleles for most subjects in the first cohort. While some public TCRs were present in many individuals, most TCR sequences turned up only very rarely across donors. A few of the identified cytomegalovirus-associated TCR beta chains were confirmed in vitro to be specific for cytomegalovirus antigens. Correlated functional status among segregating V segments might be attributable to linkage disequilibrium, but an unknown experimental factor could not be ruled out. When HLA alleles, especially DR and DQ, strongly co-occurred, attributing TCR associations to individual alleles was difficult. Because some donors lacked HLA typing at each locus, the association tests relied only on the typed subset. Sequencing depth was assumed to be roughly uniform across donors in the presence/absence analyses, though that assumption may not hold. The only immune exposure information available for the cohort was CMV serostatus. Compared with equally common non-associated chains, HLA-associated TCR beta chains in a later analysis were more clonally expanded and had lower generation probabilities. The classifier was reported to diagnose cytomegalovirus status with high specificity and sensitivity in both the original and validation cohorts. Only TCR beta chains were sequenced in this cohort, and the absence of alpha or paired-chain data limited detectable features. Several of the top co-occurrence clusters appeared to be linked to parvovirus B19, influenza, CMV and Epstein-Barr virus, according to a later analysis. Specific HLA alleles were associated with 16,951 TCR beta sequences at a false discovery rate of 0.05 in a later analysis. Because counts were too low, roughly 16 rarely observed V segments, including chromosome 9 orphons, were left out of the earlier analysis of several hundred of the donors.

The protocol used for the library was the immunoSEQ multiplex PCR assay. For the multiplex PCR, a mixture combining 60 forward primers for TCR Vbeta segments and 13 reverse primers for TCR Jbeta segments was used. Amplification of the CDR3 region of rearranged TCR beta genes was performed with a multiplex PCR assay on genomic DNA. The Illumina HiSeq System was used to sequence the amplified TCR beta libraries as 87-base-pair reads. In the original analysis: Across the roughly 670 repertoires, a later analysis counted around 80 million unique TCR beta chains, approximately 10 million of which were shared by at least two donors. Raw reads were error-corrected and collapsed into unique sequences by a nearest-neighbor algorithm in which closely related sequences were merged to remove PCR and sequencing errors. Alignment of CDR3 sequences to IMGT reference sequences was used to assign V, D and J gene segments. Each retained sequence needed at least a six-nucleotide match to both a V gene segment and a J gene segment. Rearrangements were called productive when the CDR3 lacked stop codons and stayed in frame with V and J; all others were non-productive. Following IMGT convention, CDR3 was defined as the stretch from the second conserved V-encoded cysteine up to the conserved J-encoded phenylalanine. The earlier analysis of some 540 of the donors excluded any sequence lacking an unambiguous match to a single V gene segment. In an earlier analysis of several hundred of the donors, V segments were called functional above 56.7% productive rearrangements and were called segregating when the between-donor standard deviation exceeded 5%. A statistical classification framework was developed to diagnose cytomegalovirus status using the catalog of TCR beta chain sequences. V and J gene assignment, in a later analysis, came from comparing TCR nucleotide sequences with IMGT/GENE-DB human TR gene sequences. Using the TCRdist pipeline, a later analysis assigned CDR3 sequences along with most-parsimonious VDJ recombination scenarios. In a later analysis, each TCR beta chain was defined by its CDR3 amino acid sequence together with its V-gene family, and reads lacking a unique V-gene family were excluded. As a way to deal with suspected cross-contamination and a sequencing artifact, a later analysis dropped 592 nucleotide sequences that were highly shared and had low generation probability. A later analysis calculated a clonal expansion index for each public chain from normalized within-repertoire ranks of inferred template counts. Generation probabilities in a later analysis came from a VDJ recombination model fitted to out-of-frame rearrangements, and those results were checked against IGoR. In a later analysis, TCR-TCR, TCR-HLA and TCR-CMV co-occurrence was scored with hypergeometric tests, and a repertoire-size bias correction was applied to TCR pairs. False discovery rates were estimated in a later analysis by permuting HLA or CMV assignments 20 times. In a later analysis, co-occurring TCRs were grouped using DBSCAN, with TCRdist sequence similarity added in when clustering inside HLA-allele-positive subsets. Repertoires with fewer than 30,000 or more than 120,000 public chains were left out of co-occurrence clustering, as were five repertoires with anomalous nucleotide sharing. TCRdb holds this immuneACCESS table with in-frame rearrangements only. Some clones are missing; in checked studies, unresolved V genes explain under half, and the rest has no known cause. V, J and clone size reflect that table, while D and trimming were determined from the DNA. The sample table shows about 170,000 clones, and 75% to 90% are seen once. Clones ranked in the top ten supply approximately 2.1% of the sample.

Reading from cysteine to phenylalanine, the CDR3 counts 11 amino acids. The kept DNA is CDR3 alone, 33 bases in frame from the first base. The CDR1 and CDR2 encoded by the germline V gene (reference sequence) are LNHDA and SQIVND. V is reduced by 11 bases and J by 5 bases, leaving a spacing of 10 bases between them. The cohort consisted of approximately 690 healthy bone marrow donors. All cohort members were sampled while nominally healthy, although unrecorded immune exposures were likely present. The donor was CMV seronegative and belonged to the group of 350 to 400 seronegative cohort members. Every donor gave a peripheral blood sample, and the peripheral blood mononuclear cells from that sample were used for TCR beta sequencing. The Qiagen DNeasy Blood Extraction Kit was used to extract genomic DNA from the blood cell samples. On this clone itself: It has no known antigen specificity. Within one base of it there is no much larger clone, and no base qualities were kept.

The rearrangement joined TRBV19 to TRBJ2-1, and perhaps TRBD1 as D gene, on 6 matching bases. The sequence derives from a male donor in good health and CMV-seronegative. Sequenced: PBMCs. The sequenced DNA: TGTGCCTGGAAGGGGGACAATGAGCAGTTCTTC. This yields the protein CAWKGDNEQFF.